This T cell receptor (beta chain) came from a study of cytomegalovirus exposure and HLA in healthy donors. Germline CDR1 is MNHEY and CDR2 is SMNVEV (reference sequence). V lost 5 bases to trimming and J lost 2 bases, with 13 bases between them. CDR3 length: 16 amino acids. PCR used 60 Vbeta primers and 13 Jbeta primers. Produced via immunoSEQ multiplex PCR; TCRdb's table is partial and in-frame only. The table includes 150,000 to 200,000 clones, roughly 76% detected once. Sequenced sample: PBMCs. V usage is TRBV27 and J usage is TRBJ2-6, with a weak D call TRBD1 (6 bases). This clonotype was sampled from a man aged 35 to 55 in good health and CMV-seropositive. CDR3 loop: CASSPRAGAGANVLTF. The CDR3 DNA follows: TGTGCCAGCAGTCCCCGAGCAGGGGCTGGGGCCAACGTCCTGACTTTC.